Shown below are 24 T cell receptor beta chains from a single sample sequenced in a study of T cell clonality in common variable immunodeficiency. Notes on the study in general: Reportedly, TCR beta sequences from common variable immunodeficiency showed fewer deletions and N-nucleotide insertions.

Measured with immunoSEQ multiplex PCR; TCRdb has only the in-frame clones, and not every one. The specimen has some 22,000 clones, none found just once. No antigen has been assigned to these receptors. The sample taken for sequencing was peripheral blood mononuclear cells. The receptor set was obtained from a human donor with common variable immunodeficiency.

This clone was recorded many times. The CDR3 is cut off 3 residues early in the read; its end comes from the germline J gene. The J gene is TRBJ1-2, the V gene TRBV7-9, with 9 nucleotides matching TRBD1. Germline V lookup: CDR1 SEHNR, CDR2 FQNEAQ (reference sequence). The CDR3 is 15 amino acids. V dropped 2 bases and J dropped 2; count of bases not matched to a gene: 3. CDR3 protein: CASSLMGQGNYGYTF. The part of the CDR3 DNA that was read is TGTGCCAGCAGCTTAATGGGACAGGGAAACTATGGC.

Many counts were recorded for this clone. The read terminates 3 residues ahead of where the CDR3 ends, so the germline J gene completes it. V usage is TRBV24-1 and J usage is TRBJ2-3, with 11 bases fitting TRBD2. The J segment lost 3 bases and the V segment lost 4 bases, leaving 8 bases of the junction unmatched. This CDR3 has 17 amino acids. CDR1 KGHDR and CDR2 SFDVKD come from the germline V gene. CDR3 loop: CATSDHTSGGATDTQYF. The sequenced CDR3 bases are TGTGCCACCAGTGACCATACTAGCGGGGGAGCAACAGATACG.

This clone appeared a few times. With the read ending 3 residues before the CDR3 end, the germline J gene is used to fill in that end. V usage is TRBV19 and J usage is TRBJ2-2; 7 bases align to TRBD1. The CDR3 extends over 14 amino acids. CDR1 LNHDA and CDR2 SQIVND come from the germline V gene (reference sequence). After removal of 7 bases from V and 5 bases from J, the junction contained 7 bases not matched to a gene. Here the CDR3 reads CASTLTGDTGELFF. The part of the CDR3 DNA that was read is TGTGCCAGTACCCTAACAGGGGATACCGGGGAG. Complete variable domain (other parts from reference TRBV19 and TRBJ2-2): DGGITQSPKYLFRKEGQNVTLSCEQNLNHDAMYWYRQDPGQGLRLIYYSQIVNDFQKGDIAEGYSVSREKKESFPLTVTSAQKNPTAFYLCASTLTGDTGELFFGEGSRLTVL.

There are many counts of this clone. The CDR3 goes on 3 residues after the read ends, and that part is filled in from the germline J gene. This chain connects TRBV18 to TRBJ1-1; D uncertain. The length of the CDR3 is 13 residues. V gave up 4 bases and J gave up 7 bases, with 13 bases separating them. The germline gives CDR1 KGHSH, CDR2 LQKENI. The DNA read from the CDR3 is TGTGCCAGCTCACACCTCGATAAGGGTGAA. Its translation: CASSHLDKGE. The CDR3 as a whole reads CASSHLDKGEAFF.

This clone was seen a handful of times. Sequencing ends 3 residues short of the CDR3 end; the germline J gene provides the rest. The chain links TRBV30 to TRBJ1-6, with D perhaps TRBD1 (5 bases). Deletions cut 2 bases from V and 10 bases from J, with 12 bases between. CDR3 length: 13 amino acids. The germline gives CDR1 GTSNPN, CDR2 SVGIG (reference sequence). The chain's CDR3 is CAWSPGRGSPLHF. The sequenced part of the CDR3 DNA is TGTGCCTGGAGTCCAGGGAGAGGATCACCC.

This clone was detected ten times or more. From the germline J gene comes the end of the CDR3, since the read stops 3 residues before it. V gene TRBV18 combines with J gene TRBJ2-1; a possible D gene is TRBD2 (6 bases). The germline V and J ends were trimmed by 6 bases and 4 bases, with 22 bases remaining between them. The CDR3 is made up of 17 amino acids. CDR1 and CDR2 from the germline V gene are KGHSH and LQKENI. The covered CDR3 bases are TGTGCCAGCTCCCCTTTACCCCCGACTAGTCCGTACAATGAG. Residues: CASSPLPPTSPYNE. The complete CDR3 sequence is CASSPLPPTSPYNEQFF. The full variable domain, rest sourced from reference TRBV18 and TRBJ2-1, is NAGVMQNPRHLVRRRGQEARLRCSPMKGHSHVYWYRQLPEEGLKFMVYLQKENIIDESGMPKERFSAEFPKEGPSILRIQQVVRGDSAAYFCASSPLPPTSPYNEQFFGPGTRLTVL.

About this clone: The CDR3 end falls 3 residues outside the read, so it is completed with the germline J gene. J is TRBJ2-7 and V is TRBV5-6, with D perhaps matching TRBD1 (5 bases). The germline V gene encodes CDR1 SGHDT and CDR2 YYEEEE. The CDR3 runs 12 residues. Trimming removed 2 bases at V and 6 bases at J, with 9 bases between. The sequenced part of the CDR3 DNA is TGTGCCAGCAGCTTTGACAGTACCGAG. Translating it yields CASSFDSTE. Given in full, the CDR3 is CASSFDSTEQYF.

This clone appeared a few times. Coverage ceases 3 residues before the CDR3 finishes, and the germline J gene fills in the end. The chain uses TRBV6-1 and TRBJ1-2; D perhaps matches TRBD1 (6 bases). This CDR3 is 15 amino acids long. Trimming left V 3 bases short and J 3 bases short, with 14 bases between. CDR1 is MNHNS and CDR2 is SASEGT in the germline V gene. The part of the CDR3 DNA that was read is TGTGCCAGCAGTGACACCTTAGGGACACACTATGGC. Translation: CASSDTLGTHYG. The entire CDR3 reads CASSDTLGTHYGYTF.

This clone was found many times. The read terminates 3 residues before the CDR3 end, so the remaining end is supplied by the germline J gene. The chain uses TRBV19 and TRBJ2-5; 11 bases are shared with TRBD2. The CDR3 contains 15 residues. The trim removed 3 bases at V and 1 base at J, leaving 1 base unmatched. Per the germline V gene, CDR1 is LNHDA and CDR2 is SQIVND (reference sequence). The CDR3 spells CASSILAGGQETQYF. CDR3 bases read: TGTGCCAGTAGTATCCTAGCGGGGGGCCAAGAGACC. Variable domain in full (rest from reference TRBV19 and TRBJ2-5): DGGITQSPKYLFRKEGQNVTLSCEQNLNHDAMYWYRQDPGQGLRLIYYSQIVNDFQKGDIAEGYSVSREKKESFPLTVTSAQKNPTAFYLCASSILAGGQETQYFGPGTRLLVL.

This clone appeared a few times. The missing CDR3 end, 3 residues past where the read stops, is filled in from the germline J gene. The J gene is TRBJ1-1, the V gene TRBV19; a possible D gene is TRBD1 (6 bases). The CDR3 totals 14 residues. Germline lookup yields CDR1 LNHDA and CDR2 SQIVND (reference sequence). V lost 4 bases and J lost 6, with 15 bases in between. The sequenced CDR3 bases are TGTGCCAGTAGTACCTCAACAGGGCCACCTGAA. This encodes CASSTSTGPPE. The CDR3 reads in full as CASSTSTGPPEAFF.

This clone was seen a few times. Read coverage stops 3 residues before the CDR3 terminus; the germline J gene supplies the remainder. The V and J genes are TRBV19 and TRBJ2-5, with TRBD1 as a possible D gene (6 bases). CDR1 and CDR2 (germline): LNHDA, SQIVND (reference sequence). This CDR3 is 17 amino acids long. Trimming removed 5 bases at V and 1 base at J, with 20 bases between. CDR3 amino acids: CASSQHWTDGFQETQYF. The CDR3 DNA, read in part, is TGTGCCAGTAGTCAACATTGGACAGACGGATTCCAAGAGACC.

This clone was seen repeatedly, ten times or more. The read gets to within 3 residues of the CDR3 end, and the germline J gene fills in the rest. This rearrangement joins TRBV7-6 to TRBJ1-3; TRBD1 might be the D (6 bases). V was trimmed by 5 bases and J by 0 bases, leaving 11 bases between them. Germline V lookup: CDR1 SGHVS, CDR2 FNYEAQ. The CDR3 is 15 residues long. This chain's CDR3 is CASSKGGSSGNTIYF. Incomplete CDR3 DNA: TGTGCCAGCAGCAAGGGGGGGAGCTCTGGAAACACC.

This clone was detected only a few times. The CDR3 is cut off 3 residues early in the read; its end comes from the germline J gene. The genes are TRBV7-9 and TRBJ2-3; a weak D match, TRBD1 (6 bases). The germline V gene has CDR1 SEHNR and CDR2 FQNEAQ (reference sequence). The CDR3 extends over 15 amino acids. CDR3: CASSSSRDIGSTQYF. Incomplete CDR3 DNA: TGTGCCAGCAGTTCAAGCCGGGACATCGGGTCCACG.

Many counts were recorded for this clone. The read terminates 3 residues before the CDR3 end, so the remaining end is supplied by the germline J gene. The chain couples TRBV7-2 to TRBJ1-1; 7 bases line up with TRBD1. Trimming took 5 bases from V and 4 from J; bases not matched to a gene: 10. The CDR3 has 15 residues. The germline V gene has CDR1 SGHTA and CDR2 FQGNSA. CDR3 in amino acids: CASSPSGQRVTEAFF. The DNA read from the CDR3 is TGTGCCAGCAGCCCGTCGGGACAGCGGGTCACTGAA.

This clone showed up many times. The DNA ends 3 residues before the CDR3 does, and the rest of the CDR3 is filled in from the germline J gene. The V and J genes are TRBV5-5 and TRBJ2-6; D is ambiguous. This CDR3 is 15 amino acids long. Deletions cut 0 bases from V and 2 bases from J, with 6 bases between. Germline V gene data show CDR1 as SGHKS and CDR2 as YYEKEE (reference sequence). CDR3 DNA (partial): TGTGCCAGCAGCTTGGGAGCCACTGGGGCCAACGTC. This gives the protein CASSLGATGANV. The complete CDR3 protein is CASSLGATGANVLTF.

This clone has only a few counts. The read gets to within 3 residues of the CDR3 end, and the germline J gene fills in the rest. The V call is TRBV5-6, the J call TRBJ1-2; D call uncertain. V dropped 4 bases and J dropped 0 bases, with 13 bases sitting between them. The CDR3 runs to 15 residues. CDR1 and CDR2 (germline): SGHDT, YYEEEE. CDR3 DNA (partial): TGTGCCAGCAGCCCGCATGGGCCCTCTAACTATGGC. Translated: CASSPHGPSNYG. The entire CDR3 is CASSPHGPSNYGYTF.

This clone was seen repeatedly, ten times or more. From the germline J gene comes the end of the CDR3, since the read stops 3 residues before it. The chain combines TRBV20-1 with TRBJ2-3; 10 nucleotides agree with TRBD2. The CDR3 contains 14 residues. J lost 2 bases, V lost 6 bases, and 5 bases had no gene match. CDR1 DFQATT and CDR2 SNEGSKA come from the germline V gene (reference sequence). The CDR3 DNA, read in part, is TGCAGTGCGGTCCTAGCGGGGGTCACAGATACG. Its translation: CSAVLAGVTDT. The whole CDR3 reads CSAVLAGVTDTQYF.

This clone was picked up many times. The read ends 3 residues before the CDR3 terminus; that terminus is restored from the germline J gene. The rearrangement uses TRBV30 and TRBJ1-5; a possible D gene is TRBD1 (6 bases). The length of the CDR3 is 13 residues. With 8 bases removed from V and 3 bases from J, the gap between germline ends came to 14 bases. Germline V gene sequence: CDR1 GTSNPN, CDR2 SVGIG (reference sequence). CDR3 sequence reads: CAQSTGNNQPQHF. CDR3 DNA, as far as it was read: TGTGCCCAATCTACAGGGAACAATCAGCCC.

About this clone: The DNA ends 3 residues before the CDR3 does, and the rest of the CDR3 is filled in from the germline J gene. The J gene is TRBJ1-3, the V gene TRBV30; D gene unclear. Germline CDR1 is GTSNPN and CDR2 is SVGIG (reference sequence). This CDR3 has 14 amino acids. Trimming took off 1 base at V and 4 bases at J, with 11 bases between the two ends. The sequenced CDR3 bases are TGTGCCTGGAGTGGGTCAGGCTGGGGAAACACC. Its protein is CAWSGSGWGNT. The whole CDR3 is CAWSGSGWGNTIYF.

This clone showed up just a few times. The read is 3 residues too short to cover the CDR3 end, so that end is filled in from the germline J gene. The chain combines TRBV30 with TRBJ2-7, with a tentative D call TRBD1 (6 bases). Germline lookup yields CDR1 GTSNPN and CDR2 SVGIG (reference sequence). V dropped 5 bases and J dropped 5 bases, with 13 bases sitting between them. The CDR3 runs to 12 residues. The CDR3 bases that were read are TGTGCCTGGGTCCCAGAGGGGGACGAG. It encodes CAWVPEGDE. The whole CDR3 protein reads CAWVPEGDEQYF.

For this clone: The CDR3 end lies 3 residues beyond the end of the read and is filled in from the germline J gene. The rearrangement links TRBV6-2 or TRBV6-3 to TRBJ2-1, with 10 bases that match TRBD2. This CDR3 is 15 amino acids long. The J segment lost 6 bases and the V segment lost 0 bases, leaving 2 bases of the junction unmatched. CDR1 MNHEY and CDR2 SVGEGT come from the germline V gene. CDR3 protein: CASSYSASGSNEQFF. Incomplete CDR3 DNA: TGTGCCAGCAGTTACTCGGCTAGCGGGAGCAATGAG.

Details on this clone: The CDR3 end lies 3 residues beyond the end of the read and is filled in from the germline J gene. The rearrangement links TRBV18 to TRBJ1-6; no firm D call. V lost 2 bases and J 7 bases, leaving 9 bases between the germline ends. This CDR3 has 14 amino acids. CDR1 is KGHSH, CDR2 LQKENI, per germline. This CDR3 reads CASSPTVANSPLHF. CDR3 bases read: TGTGCCAGCTCACCAACAGTGGCAAATTCACCC.

A few counts support this clone. Sequencing ends 3 residues short of the CDR3 end; the germline J gene provides the rest. The rearrangement links TRBV5-1 to TRBJ2-7; no firm D call. CDR3 length: 12 amino acids. The V end lost 4 bases, the J end lost 3 bases, and 8 bases lay between the germline ends. Germline loops: CDR1 SGHRS, CDR2 YFSETQ. The CDR3 here is CASSPRGYEQYF. The sequenced part of the CDR3 DNA is TGCGCCAGCAGCCCGAGAGGCTACGAG.

This clone was counted a few times. Read data end 3 residues before the CDR3 end; the end is taken from the germline J gene. V and J are TRBV11-3 and TRBJ1-1; 7 bases are a match to TRBD1. This CDR3 spans 13 amino acids. The junction had 5 bases not matched to a gene; V was cut back by 6 bases and J by 4 bases. Germline V gives CDR1 SGHNT, CDR2 YENEEA. The sequenced part of the CDR3 DNA is TGTGCCAGCAGTGACAGGGTAGGCACTGAA. It yields the protein CASSDRVGTE. The entire CDR3 reads CASSDRVGTEAFF.